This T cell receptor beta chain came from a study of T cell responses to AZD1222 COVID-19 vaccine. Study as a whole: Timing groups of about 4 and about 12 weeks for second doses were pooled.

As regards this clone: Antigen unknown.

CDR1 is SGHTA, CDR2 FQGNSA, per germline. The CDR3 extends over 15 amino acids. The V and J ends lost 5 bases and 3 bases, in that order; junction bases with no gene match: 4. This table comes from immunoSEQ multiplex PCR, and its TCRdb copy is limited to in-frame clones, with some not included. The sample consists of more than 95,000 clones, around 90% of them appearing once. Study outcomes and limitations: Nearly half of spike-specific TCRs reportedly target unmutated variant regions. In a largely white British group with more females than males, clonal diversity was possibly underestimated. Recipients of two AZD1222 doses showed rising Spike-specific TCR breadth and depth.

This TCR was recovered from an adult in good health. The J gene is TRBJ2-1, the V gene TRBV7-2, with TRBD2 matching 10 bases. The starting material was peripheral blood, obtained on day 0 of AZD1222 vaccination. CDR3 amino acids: CASSPGTSVYNEQFF. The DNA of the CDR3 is TGTGCCAGCAGCCCGGGGACTAGCGTCTACAATGAGCAGTTCTTC.